The TCR beta chain described here comes from a study of T cells in localized non-small cell lung cancer. Study observations and caveats: Higher T cell density in the blood was associated with longer overall survival, whereas higher adjacent-lung clonality associated with shorter survival. Heterogeneity remains possible, as sequencing covered one tumor region only. Uninvolved adjacent lung had higher T cell clonality than tumor and all other tissues.

As to this clone: Its matching antigen is unknown.

Profiling relied on immunoSEQ multiplex PCR, and the TCRdb table lists in-frame clones only, not all of them. The sample records roughly 50,000 clones, over 80% being singletons. V was trimmed by 0 bases and J by 3 bases, leaving 15 bases between them. The CDR3 extends over 17 amino acids. Germline loops: CDR1 LNHNV, CDR2 YYDKDF (reference sequence). This chain joins TRBV15 and TRBJ2-4; D possibly corresponds to TRBD2 (5 bases). The sample was peripheral blood, taken before any cancer treatment. This TCR was recovered from a female donor older than 55 with stage II squamous cell lung carcinoma. CDR3: CATSRDSGRGGKNIQYF. CDR3 DNA: TGTGCCACCAGCAGAGATTCGGGTCGAGGAGGCAAAAACATTCAGTACTTC.